The 4 T cell receptor beta chains reported below all come from one sample, sequenced in a study of blood T cell repertoires in COVID-19. The assay was immunoSEQ multiplex PCR, and TCRdb's table has in-frame clones only and misses some. The table has 150,000 or so clones, about four fifths seen once. Sample: peripheral blood. The receptor set was obtained from a woman between 55 and 75 years old with acute or convalescent COVID-19.

The rearrangement joins TRBV19 to TRBJ2-1; no clear D gene. Per germline, CDR1 LNHDA and CDR2 SQIVND (reference sequence). The CDR3 length is 14 residues. V was trimmed by 5 bases and J by 7 bases, leaving 15 bases between them. CDR3 sequence reads: CASSVPQTGNEQFF. CDR3 DNA: TGTGCCAGTAGTGTACCTCAGACCGGGAATGAGCAGTTCTTC.

The rearrangement uses TRBV7-9 and TRBJ1-4, with a possible D match to TRBD1 (5 bases). Germline V gene lookup returns CDR1 SEHNR and CDR2 FQNEAQ (reference sequence). The CDR3 contains 13 residues. Trimming took 0 bases from V and 12 from J, leaving 11 bases between them. CDR3 nucleotide sequence: TGTGCCAGCAGCTTAGCAGGGGCCCCGCAACTGTTTTTT. As protein: CASSLAGAPQLFF.

The chain combines TRBV6-6 with TRBJ2-2, with a tentative D call TRBD2 (5 bases). The germline V gene encodes CDR1 MNHNY and CDR2 SVGAGI (reference sequence). The V end lost 0 bases, the J end lost 7 bases, and 9 bases lay between the germline ends. This CDR3 contains 14 residues. CDR3: CASSYSSAIGELFF. CDR3 in DNA: TGTGCCAGCAGTTACTCTAGCGCAATCGGGGAGCTGTTTTTT.

J is TRBJ2-2 and V is TRBV10-3; tentatively, D is TRBD2 (6 bases). V gave up 8 bases and J gave up 7 bases, with 17 bases separating them. CDR1 is ENHRY, CDR2 SYGVKD, per germline. CDR3 length: 14 residues. This CDR3 is CAIRSGSDGGELFF. The CDR3 region has the DNA TGTGCCATCCGATCCGGGAGCGATGGCGGGGAGCTGTTTTTT.